This passage covers 3 T cell receptor beta chains from one sample sequenced in a study of identical twins. TCRdb itself ran the 5' RACE reads through MiXCR, one entry per CDR3 protein. The sample holds 350,000 to 600,000 distinct CDR3 sequences, 11% to 15% seen once. These data also formed part of another study, on yellow fever vaccine responses in identical twins.

The specimen sequenced was CD4+ T cells sorted from blood. Receptors originate from a young woman in good health.

J is TRBJ2-7 and V is TRBV27; D remains ambiguous. Germline V CDR1 and CDR2: MNHEY, SMNVEV (reference sequence). The V end was cut by 4 bases, the J end by 0 bases, with 10 bases between. This CDR3 has 14 amino acids. The CDR3 DNA sequence: TGTGCCAGCAGTTATCGGGTTAACTCCTACGAGCAGTACTTC. The encoded protein is CASSYRVNSYEQYF.

This clonotype was counted ten times or more. The CDR3 DNA sequence: TGCAGCGTTGAGGAGACAGGCGGACAGCCCCAGCATTTT. Protein: CSVEETGGQPQHF. The chain links TRBV29-1 to TRBJ1-5; TRBD1 might be the D (6 bases). Trimming stripped 3 bases from V and 7 bases from J, with 13 bases between. The germline V gene has CDR1 SQVTM and CDR2 ANQGSEA. This CDR3 spans 13 amino acids.

This clonotype has a handful of counts. The J gene is TRBJ1-5, the V gene TRBV21-1. TRBV21-1 is classified as a pseudogene. The CDR3 loop spans 15 amino acids. For the CDR3, the DNA is TGTGCCAGCAGCAAACAGGAATATAGCAATCAGCCCCAGCATTTT. The encoded protein is CASSKQEYSNQPQHF.